This T cell receptor (beta chain) emerged from a study of TIL therapy for anti-PD-1-resistant metastatic lung cancer. Study summary: Tumor harvest preceded PD-1/PD-L1 blockade, followed by nivolumab treatment.

The immunoSEQ assay was v3. The protocol was immunoSEQ multiplex PCR, while the TCRdb copy is restricted to in-frame clones and leaves out a portion. Of around 55,000 clones detected, about 81% appear once; the ten largest clones hold roughly 3%. Time point described: pre-treatment sample, taken before nivolumab and TIL therapy. Regarding this clone: Mismatch with germline at one junction end may stem from a read error.

Germline V gene sequence: CDR1 SGHRS, CDR2 YFSETQ. This CDR3 comprises 17 residues. This sequence joins TRBV5-1 and TRBJ2-2, with D perhaps assigned TRBD1 or TRBD2 (7 bases each). The TCR sequence derives from a person aged 25-85 years with non-small cell lung cancer. Specimen: blood, collected at baseline. Here the CDR3 DNA reads TGCGCCCGCAGAGGGGGCGGCACTGCGGGGGACACCGGGGAGCTGTTTTTT. It specifies CARRGGGTAGDTGELFF.